These 27 T cell receptor beta chains originate from one sample sequenced in a study of blood T cell repertoires in COVID-19. Produced via immunoSEQ multiplex PCR; TCRdb's table is partial and in-frame only. The table has 200,000 to 250,000 clones, approximately 89% seen once. Sample: PBMCs or T cells enriched from blood (not recorded which). These receptors were collected from a woman under 40 who had been exposed to COVID-19.

The V call is TRBV7-9, the J call TRBJ1-2; possibly TRBD1 for D (5 bases). The CDR3 sequence is 13 residues long. The germline CDR1 and CDR2 sequences are SEHNR and FQNEAQ (reference sequence). Trimming shortened V by 2 bases and J by 7 bases, and 11 bases separated the two germline ends. Here the CDR3 DNA reads TGTGCCAGCAGCTTAACGTTGACAGTTGGCTACACCTTC. Protein: CASSLTLTVGYTF.

This chain joins TRBV28 and TRBJ1-3; possible D gene TRBD1, 6 bases. The CDR3 is 18 residues long. In germline, CDR1 is MDHEN, CDR2 SYDVKM. V shed 4 bases and J shed 0 bases, with 19 bases lying between them. The CDR3 DNA follows: TGTGCCAGCAGTTCGAACCCGGGACACTTTCGCTCTGGAAACACCATATATTTT. It specifies CASSSNPGHFRSGNTIYF.

V and J are TRBV30 and TRBJ1-2; TRBD1 aligns across 10 bases. Germline CDR1 reads GTSNPN; CDR2 reads SVGIG (reference sequence). Trimming at V came to 1 base and at J to 8 bases, leaving 10 bases not matched to a gene. The CDR3 spans 15 residues. CDR3 DNA sequence: TGTGCCTGGAGTGCGCTCGGGACAGGGGAAGAAGGCTACACCTTC. It translates to CAWSALGTGEEGYTF.

This rearrangement joins TRBV30 to TRBJ2-7, with 7 bases matching TRBD2. This CDR3 contains 12 residues. Trimming cost V 4 bases and J 6 bases; bases outside gene matches: 6. Germline V lookup: CDR1 GTSNPN, CDR2 SVGIG (reference sequence). The CDR3 region has the DNA TGTGCCTGGAATGTGGGAGGGCGCGAGCAGTACTTC. Translation gives CAWNVGGREQYF.

The chain recombines TRBV5-1 with TRBJ2-7; no definite D call. Trimming cost V 0 bases and J 4 bases, with 14 bases left between them. This CDR3 has 15 residues. Germline CDR1 SGHRS, CDR2 YFSETQ. The CDR3: CASSLASGPLYEQYF. The CDR3 nucleotides read TGCGCCAGCAGCTTGGCCTCCGGTCCCCTTTACGAGCAGTACTTC.

This sequence joins TRBV6-5 and TRBJ1-1; 7 nucleotides line up with TRBD1. The CDR3 covers 15 residues. The V and J ends lost 2 bases and 0 bases, in that order; junction bases with no gene match: 3. CDR1 and CDR2 (germline): MNHEY, SVGAGI. As DNA, the CDR3 is TGTGCCAGCAGTTACGATGGACAGGTGAACACTGAAGCTTTCTTT. Amino acids: CASSYDGQVNTEAFF.

This clone has a single count. This chain links TRBV30 with TRBJ1-3, with D possibly matching TRBD1 (5 bases). This CDR3 comprises 15 residues. The ends were cut back, 5 bases at V and 3 bases at J, with 17 bases in the middle. The germline V gene has CDR1 GTSNPN and CDR2 SVGIG (reference sequence). This CDR3 reads CAWSTHLRGGNTIYF. The DNA for the CDR3 is TGTGCCTGGTCAACCCACCTAAGGGGTGGAAACACCATATATTTT. Combining the CDR3 with reference TRBV30 and TRBJ1-3 gives the whole variable domain SQTIHQWPATLVQPVGSPLSLECTVEGTSNPNLYWYRQAAGRGLQLLFYSVGIGQISSEVPQNLSASRPQDRQFILSSKKLLLSDSGFYLCAWSTHLRGGNTIYFGEGSWLTVV.

The chain links TRBV15 to TRBJ1-3; TRBD1 matches at 7 bases. The V and J ends lost 7 bases and 2 bases, in that order; junction bases with no gene match: 23. The CDR3 totals 20 residues. CDR1 is LNHNV and CDR2 is YYDKDF in the germline V gene (reference sequence). CDR3 residues: CATTPTGTELSRFAGNTIYF. The CDR3 DNA reads as TGTGCCACCACCCCTACCGGGACAGAGTTATCTAGGTTCGCTGGAAACACCATATATTTT. Filled out from reference TRBV15 and TRBJ1-3, the complete variable domain reads DAMVIQNPRYQVTQFGKPVTLSCSQTLNHNVMYWYQQKSSQAPKLLFHYYDKDFNNEADTPDNFQSRRPNTSFCFLDIRSPGLGDTAMYLCATTPTGTELSRFAGNTIYFGEGSWLTVV.

The DNA of the CDR3 is TGTGCCAGCAGTTTAGGAGAGAACACTGAAGCTTTCTTT. Its translation: CASSLGENTEAFF. V and J are TRBV12-3 or TRBV12-4 and TRBJ1-1, with D hard to call. Deletions cut 1 base from V and 1 base from J, with 4 bases between. The CDR3 totals 13 residues.

This clone was recorded a few times. The rearrangement links TRBV2 to TRBJ1-2, with a tentative D call TRBD1 (5 bases). This CDR3 is 13 amino acids long. Germline V gives CDR1 SNHLY, CDR2 FYNNEI. Deletions cut 6 bases from V and 4 bases from J, with 12 bases between. The CDR3 nucleotides read TGTGCCAGCAGCCAGGGAGGGGTCTATGGCTACACCTTC. This sequence encodes CASSQGGVYGYTF.

The V call is TRBV9, the J call TRBJ1-5, with D possibly being TRBD1 (5 bases). Germline V gene lookup returns CDR1 SGDLS and CDR2 YYNGEE. There are 14 residues in the CDR3. V was clipped by 4 bases and J by 2 bases, with 10 bases between them. The CDR3: CASSSGTGNQPQHF. The CDR3 nucleotides read TGTGCCAGCAGCTCCGGGACTGGCAATCAGCCCCAGCATTTT.

The J gene is TRBJ2-2, the V gene TRBV9, with D perhaps TRBD1 (5 bases). The V gene lost 1 base and the J gene lost 2 bases, with 9 bases spanning the gap. Germline assignment: CDR1 SGDLS and CDR2 YYNGEE. The CDR3 consists of 15 residues. CDR3 in DNA: TGTGCCAGCAGCGTACAAGGGGTTAACACCGGGGAGCTGTTTTTT. This gives the protein CASSVQGVNTGELFF. Variable domain in full (rest from reference TRBV9 and TRBJ2-2): DSGVTQTPKHLITATGQRVTLRCSPRSGDLSVYWYQQSLDQGLQFLIQYYNGEERAKGNILERFSAQQFPDLHSELNLSSLELGDSALYFCASSVQGVNTGELFFGEGSRLTVL.

V and J are TRBV10-3 and TRBJ2-3; 8 bases line up with TRBD2. The CDR3 is 14 residues long. With V trimmed by 10 bases and J by 4 bases, 10 bases remained unmatched. The germline gives CDR1 ENHRY, CDR2 SYGVKD. CDR3 loop: CATRAGDSADTQYF. The CDR3 nucleotides are TGTGCCACTCGAGCGGGAGATTCCGCAGATACGCAGTATTTT.

V gene TRBV20-1 combines with J gene TRBJ2-3, with TRBD2 matching 9 bases. The CDR3 is made up of 14 amino acids. Germline V lookup: CDR1 DFQATT, CDR2 SNEGSKA (reference sequence). The trim removed 3 bases at V and 5 bases at J, leaving 6 bases unmatched. This chain's CDR3 is CSASRREGRDTQYF. CDR3 DNA: TGCAGTGCTAGTCGGCGGGAGGGCCGAGATACGCAGTATTTT.

This rearrangement joins TRBV2 to TRBJ1-2, with D perhaps matching TRBD1 (5 bases). The CDR3 sequence is 16 residues long. V lost 0 bases and J lost 0, with 11 bases in between. Germline CDR1 reads SNHLY; CDR2 reads FYNNEI. The CDR3 bases are TGTGCCAGCAGTGAAGCGAACGGGGGACCTAACTATGGCTACACCTTC. Its protein product is CASSEANGGPNYGYTF.

The CDR3 DNA is TGCGCCAGCAGCCACTCCTCTCTAGCGGGGGCCTACGAGCAGTACTTC. It is translated as CASSHSSLAGAYEQYF. The chain recombines TRBV4-1 with TRBJ2-7, with 10 bases lining up with TRBD2. V lost 3 bases to trimming and J lost 2 bases; unmatched junction nucleotides: 7. Germline CDR1 is MGHRA and CDR2 is YSYEKL. CDR3 length equals 16 residues.

The chain carries TRBV7-9 and TRBJ1-6; a possible D gene is TRBD1 (5 bases). The CDR3 loop spans 16 amino acids. Germline CDR1 and CDR2: SEHNR and FQNEAQ (reference sequence). V was shortened by 3 bases and J by 0 bases, with 9 bases between the two germline ends. This CDR3 reads CASSFTGDSYNSPLHF. As DNA, the CDR3 is TGTGCCAGCAGCTTTACAGGAGACTCCTATAATTCACCCCTCCACTTT.

This clone was seen just once. J is TRBJ2-1 and V is TRBV5-1, with 8 bases fitting TRBD2. CDR3 size: 17 residues. Germline-derived CDR1 and CDR2 are SGHRS and YFSETQ. V shed 9 bases and J 0 bases; nucleotides not matched to a gene: 14. The CDR3 region is CATSRGSGAPSYNEQFF. The CDR3, as DNA: TGCGCCACCTCGCGTGGTAGCGGGGCACCCTCCTACAATGAGCAGTTCTTC.

The rearrangement joins TRBV10-1 to TRBJ1-2; D is unclear. Germline loops: CDR1 WNHNN, CDR2 SYGVQD (reference sequence). V was trimmed by 0 bases and J by 3 bases, leaving 14 bases between them. The CDR3 has 16 residues. CDR3 sequence (DNA): TGCGCCAGCAGTGAGTCGGAAAAAGTTGAGGACTATGGCTACACCTTC. This codes for CASSESEKVEDYGYTF.

The rearrangement uses TRBV11-2 and TRBJ2-5; 8 bases map to TRBD2. V was clipped by 2 bases and J by 2 bases; unmatched bases: 7. The CDR3 loop spans 16 amino acids. Germline V gene lookup returns CDR1 SGHAT and CDR2 FQNNGV. CDR3 in amino acids: CASSLPFTSGQETQYF. The CDR3 DNA is TGTGCCAGCAGCTTACCATTCACTAGCGGACAAGAGACCCAGTACTTC.

To note about this clone: Compared with germline, one end of the junction differs, possibly owing to a read error. The chain links TRBV5-1 to TRBJ2-5, with D unclear. Germline V gives CDR1 SGHRS, CDR2 YFSETQ. The length of the CDR3 is 8 residues. The chain's CDR3 is CASSFRDF. In DNA, the CDR3 is TGCGCCAGCAGCTTCCGCGACTTC.

This rearrangement joins TRBV7-9 to TRBJ1-3, with D unresolved. Germline V gives CDR1 SEHNR, CDR2 FQNEAQ (reference sequence). Between the trimmed V and J ends, which lost 4 bases and 7 bases, there was a span of 11 bases. The length of the CDR3 is 13 residues. The CDR3 protein is CASSSEARNTIYF. The CDR3 DNA sequence: TGTGCCAGCAGCTCCGAGGCTCGCAACACCATATATTTT. Full variable domain (missing parts from reference TRBV7-9 and TRBJ1-3): DTGVSQNPRHKITKRGQNVTFRCDPISEHNRLYWYRQTLGQGPEFLTYFQNEAQLEKSRLLSDRFSAERPKGSFSTLEIQRTEQGDSAMYLCASSSEARNTIYFGEGSWLTVV.

The DNA for the CDR3 is TGTGCCAGTAGTCCGCCCCTTGGCCAGGGCTATGGCTACACCTTC. Amino acids: CASSPPLGQGYGYTF. The chain carries TRBV19 and TRBJ1-2, with D perhaps TRBD1 (5 bases). V shed 5 bases and J shed 4 bases, with 17 bases lying between them. The CDR3 extends over 15 amino acids. Germline V lookup: CDR1 LNHDA, CDR2 SQIVND (reference sequence).

This rearrangement joins TRBV27 to TRBJ1-2; TRBD1 might be the D (5 bases). V was pared by 2 bases and J by 6 bases, with 16 bases between. The CDR3 extends over 15 amino acids. The germline gives CDR1 MNHEY, CDR2 SMNVEV (reference sequence). The CDR3 loop reads CASSLGALGSNGYTF. The CDR3 DNA reads TGTGCCAGCAGTTTAGGGGCCCTCGGCTCTAATGGCTACACCTTC.

The CDR3, as DNA: TGTGCCAGCAGTTTGGGGAGCTTATTCGCCGGCTATGGCTACACCTTC. Amino acids: CASSLGSLFAGYGYTF. The chain combines TRBV28 with TRBJ1-2; D remains unclear. Germline assignment: CDR1 MDHEN and CDR2 SYDVKM. The length of the CDR3 is 16 residues. The V gene lost 3 bases and the J gene lost 4 bases, with 18 bases spanning the gap.

The chain joins TRBV30 to TRBJ2-2; possibly TRBD2 for D (5 bases). V was trimmed by 0 bases and J by 6 bases, leaving 8 bases between them. The CDR3 runs 13 residues. Germline V CDR1 and CDR2: GTSNPN, SVGIG (reference sequence). The CDR3 nucleotides are TGTGCCTGGAGTGTACGGAGGTCCGGGGAGCTGTTTTTT. Amino acids: CAWSVRRSGELFF.

The V gene is TRBV7-3, the J gene TRBJ2-3, with D perhaps matching TRBD1 (7 bases). The ends were cut back, 5 bases at V and 1 base at J, with 13 bases in the middle. CDR3 length: 15 amino acids. CDR1 and CDR2 (germline): SGHTA, FQGTGA. CDR3 sequence: CASSQGVAGTDTQYF. The CDR3, as DNA: TGTGCCAGCAGCCAGGGGGTAGCGGGCACAGATACGCAGTATTTT.